A selection of T cell receptor beta chains follows, all from one sample in a study of blood T cells in healthy people across ages. One entry per CDR3 protein, called by TCRdb with MiXCR from the 5' RACE reads. In the table there are 1.5 million to 2 million distinct CDR3 sequences, just under 50% of which are singletons. The sequenced material came from blood. The receptors here all came from a woman in her forties in good health. Both conserved end residues are part of each CDR3. The order of the fields is J gene, V gene, clone size, D gene, CDR3 protein, CDR3 DNA. The D gene is left open where the match is weak. Not every row has a clone size; where given, it reads once, few, many or a size class.

J: TRBJ2-5; V: TRBV7-6; size: few; D: -; CDR3: CASSPVDSPETQYF; DNA: TGTGCCAGCAGCCCCGTGGACAGTCCTGAGACCCAGTACTTC
J: TRBJ1-4; V: TRBV15; size: -; D: TRBD1; CDR3: CATSSYLTDREDEKLFF; DNA: TGTGCCACCAGCAGCTATCTGACAGACAGGGAGGATGAAAAACTGTTTTTT
J: TRBJ1-5; V: TRBV5-1; size: -; D: -; CDR3: CASSSGASNQPQHF; DNA: TGCGCCAGCAGCTCGGGGGCCAGCAATCAGCCCCAGCATTTT
J: TRBJ2-1; V: TRBV20-1; size: -; D: -; CDR3: CSARSGRSLYNEQFF; DNA: TGCAGTGCTAGATCGGGACGGTCACTCTACAATGAGCAGTTCTTC
J: TRBJ2-1; V: TRBV27; size: -; D: TRBD1; CDR3: CASSLQGEETQFF; DNA: TGTGCCAGCAGTCTACAGGGGGAAGAGACCCAGTTCTTC
J: TRBJ2-5; V: TRBV29-1; size: many; D: -; CDR3: CSVERLARRQETQYF; DNA: TGCAGCGTTGAAAGGTTGGCGCGACGGCAAGAGACCCAGTACTTC
J: TRBJ2-5; V: TRBV5-1; size: -; D: TRBD2; CDR3: CASSSYPAGQKETQNF; DNA: TGCGCCAGCAGCTCGTATCCAGCGGGGCAAAAAGAGACCCAGAACTTC
J: TRBJ2-5; V: TRBV12-3/TRBV12-4; size: few; D: TRBD2; CDR3: CASSLENGGGAAETQYF; DNA: TGTGCCAGCAGTTTGGAAAACGGCGGGGGGGCCGCAGAGACCCAGTACTTC
J: TRBJ2-1; V: TRBV29-1; size: few; D: -; CDR3: CSVAPVTYNEQFF; DNA: TGCAGCGTCGCCCCCGTTACCTACAATGAGCAGTTCTTC
J: TRBJ2-1; V: TRBV9; size: -; D: -; CDR3: CASSALGSVSYNEQFF; DNA: TGTGCCAGCAGCGCCCTCGGGAGTGTGAGCTACAATGAGCAGTTCTTC
J: TRBJ2-7; V: TRBV6-1; size: many; D: -; CDR3: CASSEYSYEQYF; DNA: TGTGCCAGCAGTGAGTACAGCTACGAGCAGTACTTC
J: TRBJ2-6; V: TRBV29-1; size: few; D: -; CDR3: CSVEERSFSGANVLTF; DNA: TGCAGCGTTGAAGAGAGGAGCTTCTCTGGGGCCAACGTCCTGACTTTC